The sequence of this T cell receptor beta chain was determined in a study of shared clonotypes between healthy human individuals. The CDR3 length is 13 residues. The germline V gene has CDR1 SGHTA and CDR2 FQGNSA. The donors were all Caucasian adults (living in Nashville, Tennessee). It was into CD45RA+ naive and CD45RA-negative memory subsets that the CD4+ cells were split. The assay was immunoSEQ multiplex PCR, and TCRdb's table has in-frame clones only and misses some. The sample has some 2,100,000 clones, roughly 95% seen once. Only one count was recorded for this clone. Its antigen is still unknown. The junction departs from germline at one end; a sequencing error may be responsible. Study-wide findings and caveats: Richness estimates generally favored naive over memory subsets.

The V gene is TRBV7-2, the J gene TRBJ1-1, with a weak D call TRBD1 (5 bases). The receptor's source is a man aged 18 to 35 in good health. The source material was naive CD4+ T cells sorted from blood. Subset given: CD45RA+ positively selected. CDR3 DNA sequence: TGTGCCAGCGGCTTGAGGGGTCTCACTGAAGCTTTCTTT. Protein sequence: CASGLRGLTEAFF.